This record concerns one T cell receptor beta chain sequence. The entry originates in a study of cytomegalovirus exposure and HLA in healthy donors. Vbeta (60) and Jbeta (13) primers were used in the PCR. TCRdb's table, derived via immunoSEQ multiplex PCR, lists solely in-frame clones and lacks some. The sample yields about 180,000 clones, around 80% seen once. There are 16 residues in the CDR3. Trimming left V 2 bases short and J 11 bases short, with 24 bases between. The germline V gene encodes CDR1 SGHTA and CDR2 FQGNSA. This TCR came from a man between 18 and 35 years old in good health and CMV-seronegative. The V and J genes are TRBV7-2 and TRBJ1-1; D call uncertain. Input material: PBMCs. The CDR3 DNA is TGTGCCAGCAGCTTAAGGGAGGATTCTCGAGGTATTGGGGCTTTCTTT. Amino acid sequence: CASSLREDSRGIGAFF.